These 13 T cell receptor beta chains were all obtained from the same sample, sequenced in a study of blood T cell repertoires in COVID-19. Here immunoSEQ multiplex PCR was the method, and the copy in TCRdb shows in-frame clones only, minus some. The sample has about 120,000 clones; about 80% are singletons. Input material: peripheral blood. These receptors originate from a man between 65 and 85 years old with active or convalescent COVID-19.

The chain couples TRBV11-3 to TRBJ2-1; 7 positions agree with TRBD2. The length of the CDR3 is 15 residues. V was clipped by 1 base and J by 4 bases; unmatched bases: 4. Germline CDR1 SGHNT, CDR2 YENEEA. CDR3 DNA sequence: TGTGCCAGCAGCTTAGGGGTCGGGGGGTACAATGAGCAGTTCTTC. Encoded protein: CASSLGVGGYNEQFF.

This sequence joins TRBV11-2 and TRBJ2-3, with TRBD2 matching over 7 bases. V trimming: 7 bases; J trimming: 5 bases; junction bases outside the gene matches: 12. Germline V lookup: CDR1 SGHAT, CDR2 FQNNGV. The CDR3 runs 15 residues. DNA for the CDR3: TGTGCCAGCACCAAGCAGGCGGGAGCAATAGATACGCAGTATTTT. Translated, it gives CASTKQAGAIDTQYF. Full variable domain (outside the CDR3, taken from reference TRBV11-2 and TRBJ2-3): EAGVAQSPRYKIIEKRQSVAFWCNPISGHATLYWYQQILGQGPKLLIQFQNNGVVDDSQLPKDRFSAERLKGVDSTLKIQPAKLEDSAVYLCASTKQAGAIDTQYFGPGTRLTVL.

CDR3 nucleotide sequence: TGTGCCTGGAGTGTGGGTAACAGGGGATTAGAGACCCAGTACTTC. Translation: CAWSVGNRGLETQYF. This rearrangement joins TRBV30 to TRBJ2-5; 7 nucleotides align to TRBD1. Germline V gene data show CDR1 as GTSNPN and CDR2 as SVGIG (reference sequence). V lost 0 bases to trimming and J lost 4 bases; unmatched junction nucleotides: 8. The CDR3 contains 15 residues.

The chain is built from TRBV4-1 and TRBJ2-7; 10 bases are shared with TRBD1. V dropped 3 bases and J dropped 0; count of bases not matched to a gene: 11. Germline-derived CDR1 and CDR2 are MGHRA and YSYEKL. The CDR3 is made up of 18 amino acids. CDR3 in amino acids: CASSQGIGGQGHSYEQYF. CDR3 nucleotides: TGCGCCAGCAGCCAGGGGATCGGGGGACAGGGGCACTCCTACGAGCAGTACTTC.

This clone was observed a few times. The chain has TRBV27 and TRBJ2-3; TRBD1 matches at 10 bases. After removal of 3 bases from V and 4 bases from J, the junction contained 7 bases not matched to a gene. Germline V lookup: CDR1 MNHEY, CDR2 SMNVEV (reference sequence). The length of the CDR3 is 16 residues. The CDR3 sequence: CASSFFGTGVPDTQYF. The CDR3 DNA reads as TGTGCCAGCAGTTTCTTTGGGACAGGGGTTCCAGATACGCAGTATTTT.

The chain uses TRBV20-1 and TRBJ2-3; D gene unclear. Trimming removed 3 bases from V and 2 bases from J, with 15 bases in between. Per the germline V gene, CDR1 is DFQATT and CDR2 is SNEGSKA (reference sequence). The CDR3 contains 15 residues. CDR3 sequence reads: CSASLEFPHTDTQYF. DNA for the CDR3: TGCAGTGCTAGTCTTGAGTTTCCCCACACAGATACGCAGTATTTT.

This chain uses TRBV27 with TRBJ2-7; 7 bases fit TRBD1. The CDR3 runs to 13 residues. The V gene's germline CDR1 is MNHEY and CDR2 SMNVEV (reference sequence). The ends lost 4 bases at V and 3 bases at J; junction bases unmatched: 3. The DNA for the CDR3 is TGTGCCAGCAGTTCCGCAGGGGGCTACGAGCAGTACTTC. Its protein product is CASSSAGGYEQYF.

The chain combines TRBV9 with TRBJ2-2; 12 nucleotides match TRBD2. This CDR3 is built from 21 residues. V was pared by 1 base and J by 3 bases, with 16 bases of the junction left unmatched. CDR1 and CDR2 (germline): SGDLS, YYNGEE. The CDR3 DNA reads as TGTGCCAGCAGCGTACCCCTAACCCGGCCTAGCGGGAGGGCTTACACCGGGGAGCTGTTTTTT. It specifies CASSVPLTRPSGRAYTGELFF. The full variable domain, completed using reference TRBV9 and TRBJ2-2, is DSGVTQTPKHLITATGQRVTLRCSPRSGDLSVYWYQQSLDQGLQFLIQYYNGEERAKGNILERFSAQQFPDLHSELNLSSLELGDSALYFCASSVPLTRPSGRAYTGELFFGEGSRLTVL.

This chain connects TRBV5-6 to TRBJ1-2; D uncertain. This CDR3 has 15 residues. Germline CDR1 and CDR2: SGHDT and YYEEEE. Trimming took off 1 base at V and 2 bases at J, with 12 bases between the two ends. In DNA form, the CDR3 reads TGTGCCAGCAGCTTGTTTCCGGTACCAAACTATGGCTACACCTTC. Its translation is CASSLFPVPNYGYTF. Supplemented by reference TRBV5-6 and TRBJ1-2, the full variable domain reads DAGVTQSPTHLIKTRGQQVTLRCSPKSGHDTVSWYQQALGQGPQFIFQYYEEEERQRGNFPDRFSGHQFPNYSSELNVNALLLGDSALYLCASSLFPVPNYGYTFGSGTRLTVV.

CDR3: CSVVDTGVGYEQYF. CDR3 nucleotides: TGCAGCGTTGTGGACACAGGGGTTGGGTACGAGCAGTACTTC. The chain is built from TRBV29-1 and TRBJ2-7; 7 positions agree with TRBD1. The CDR3 has 14 amino acids. Germline loops: CDR1 SQVTM, CDR2 ANQGSEA. Trimming cost V 4 bases and J 4 bases; bases outside gene matches: 10.

V usage is TRBV19 and J usage is TRBJ1-1; D is possibly TRBD1 (5 bases). The V gene's germline CDR1 is LNHDA and CDR2 SQIVND (reference sequence). The CDR3 length is 13 residues. V was pared by 5 bases and J by 3 bases, with 10 bases between. The CDR3 reads CASSAQGDTEAFF. CDR3 DNA sequence: TGTGCCAGTAGTGCCCAGGGCGACACTGAAGCTTTCTTT.

The genes are TRBV6-2 or TRBV6-3 and TRBJ2-1; 10 nucleotides match TRBD2. The CDR3 is 13 residues long. Per the germline V gene, CDR1 is MNHEY and CDR2 is SVGEGT. V trimming: 2 bases; J trimming: 13 bases; junction bases outside the gene matches: 5. CDR3 sequence reads: CASSYLSGGAQFF. Written as DNA, the CDR3 is TGTGCCAGCAGTTACCTGAGCGGGGGGGCTCAGTTCTTC.

The rearrangement joins TRBV6-5 to TRBJ2-5; tentative D call: TRBD2 (6 bases). The CDR3 contains 12 residues. CDR1 and CDR2 from the germline V gene are MNHEY and SVGAGI. The V end lost 6 bases, the J end lost 9 bases, and 14 bases lay between the germline ends. The chain's CDR3 is CASSWDFGSQYF. The DNA for the CDR3 is TGTGCCAGCAGCTGGGACTTTGGATCCCAGTACTTC.